This T cell receptor beta chain derives from a study of T cell responses to AZD1222 COVID-19 vaccine (dated by TCRdb to the early 2020s). About the investigation overall: Because spike-specific TCR depth and breadth did not differ between the two schedules, AZD1222 recipients who got a second dose at roughly 4 weeks were pooled with those who got a second dose at roughly 12 weeks. Trial participants were enrolled by age into subgroups of 18-55, 56-69 and 70-plus years, and roughly 160, 29 and 62 TCR-sequenced participants, respectively, were included in these subgroups. TCR sequencing covered 230 to 250 trial participants: approximately 200 given two doses of AZD1222 and around 25 given two doses of MenACWY control vaccine. The paper's findings and limits, for the study overall: Spike-specific TCR breadth and depth rose significantly after two AZD1222 doses compared with day 0 and with MenACWY recipients. In the small 56-69-year group, the increase in depth fell short of significance, most likely because of low power. CD4 TCRs associated with the vaccine covered the entire spike protein, and the dominant responses were in regions 160-218 and 743-854. Most participants were white British and females outnumbered males, and the authors suggested that clonal diversity may have been underestimated. Conclusions about previously exposed vaccinees are limited because only five or six AZD1222 recipients were SARS-CoV-2 seropositive at baseline. Because no day 14 peak-response samples were available, repertoires were characterized only after the peak T cell response. Reportedly, almost half of the unique spike-specific TCRs recognized epitopes lying outside the regions that are mutated in the B.1.351 and B.1.1.7 variants.

Read against the paper, the sample's time point label means: baseline before first vaccination. Vaccinee samples were obtained from the UK trials COV001 and COV002, which included a single-blind randomized controlled phase 2/3 trial of AZD1222 (ChAdOx1 nCoV-19) in healthy adults. For TCRbeta chain sequencing, PBMC samples were collected from trial participants at day 0 and at day 28 after the second dose. Based on the germline V gene, the CDR1 and CDR2 sequences are SGDLS and YYNGEE. Measured from the cysteine to the phenylalanine, the CDR3 is 14 residues long. The only DNA kept is the CDR3, 42 bases in frame from the first base. Relative to germline, V is missing 3 bases and J is missing 8 bases, with 6 bases of the junction outside any gene match. The CDR3 regions of human TCRbeta chains were subjected to immunosequencing. The source study handled its data this way. TCRs in the repertoires were matched against a reference library of SARS-CoV-2-specific TCRs that had been generated with the MIRA antigen-specificity platform. Breadth was defined as the fraction of unique TCRs that were SARS-CoV-2-associated, and depth was defined as the fraction of total T cells that were SARS-CoV-2-associated. Using the MIRA data, every spike-specific TCR was mapped to the spike region that the TCR reacted to and assigned to either a CD4 or a CD8 class. Log10-transformed breadth and depth values were compared by one-way ANOVA with Sidak's multiple comparisons tests. TCRdb's version of the immuneACCESS table is confined to in-frame rearrangements and falls short of the full clone set. An unresolved V gene accounts for under half of the shortfall where checked; the remainder is of unknown origin. Clone size and V and J calls were adopted from that table, with D and trimming inferred from the DNA. This sample lists approximately 150,000 clones; roughly nine tenths were detected once. About 5% of the sample comes from the top ten.

On this clone: Its specific antigen is unknown. Base qualities are missing; no much larger clone stands one base away.

The material was peripheral blood, obtained on day 0 of AZD1222 vaccination. The TCR originated in an adult in good health. Rearrangement joined TRBV9 to TRBJ1-3; 9 central nucleotides agree with TRBD1. The sequenced DNA is TGTGCCAGCAGCGCCCCAGGGACAGGGTACACCATATATTTT. This yields the protein CASSAPGTGYTIYF.